One and the same sample provided the 24 T cell receptor beta chains below, sequenced in a study of shared clonotypes between healthy human individuals. Assay: immunoSEQ multiplex PCR; the TCRdb copy retains only in-frame clones and omits some. The sample has 2 million to 3 million clones, more than 80% seen once; the top ten hold under 0.15%. The sequencing sample was made of naive CD4+ T cells sorted from blood. This sample's subset: CD45RA+ positively selected. Receptors were obtained from a man younger than 35 in good health.

The CDR3 DNA reads TGTGCCAGCAGTGGAAACTTCAATGAGCAGTTCTTC. It is translated as CASSGNFNEQFF. The chain links TRBV2 to TRBJ2-1; no clear D gene. With 4 bases removed from V and 6 bases from J, the gap between germline ends came to 7 bases. The CDR3 is 12 amino acids. Germline V lookup: CDR1 SNHLY, CDR2 FYNNEI.

This chain links TRBV19 with TRBJ2-2; 8 bases map to TRBD1. The CDR3 is 14 amino acids. Per the germline V gene, CDR1 is LNHDA and CDR2 is SQIVND (reference sequence). The ends lost 6 bases at V and 5 bases at J; junction bases unmatched: 5. The CDR3 coding sequence is TGTGCCAGTAGCAGCACAGGGGGAACCGGGGAGCTGTTTTTT. Amino acid sequence: CASSSTGGTGELFF. The complete variable domain, with remaining parts taken from reference TRBV19 and TRBJ2-2, reads DGGITQSPKYLFRKEGQNVTLSCEQNLNHDAMYWYRQDPGQGLRLIYYSQIVNDFQKGDIAEGYSVSREKKESFPLTVTSAQKNPTAFYLCASSSTGGTGELFFGEGSRLTVL.

This CDR3 reads CASSPQPGTGELFF. CDR3 coding DNA: TGCGCCAGCAGCCCTCAGCCCGGGACCGGGGAGCTGTTTTTT. The chain combines TRBV5-1 with TRBJ2-2; D is unclear. Germline-derived CDR1 and CDR2 are SGHRS and YFSETQ. Trimming stripped 4 bases from V and 5 bases from J, with 12 bases between. The CDR3 loop spans 14 amino acids.

The chain employs TRBV9 and TRBJ2-7; a weak D match, TRBD2 (6 bases). The CDR3 covers 16 residues. Per germline, CDR1 SGDLS and CDR2 YYNGEE. Deletions cut 4 bases from V and 2 bases from J, with 19 bases between. The CDR3 region is CASSLRSGEGAYEQYF. CDR3 nucleotides: TGTGCCAGCAGCCTCCGATCGGGGGAAGGGGCCTACGAGCAGTACTTC. Full variable domain (outside the CDR3, taken from reference TRBV9 and TRBJ2-7): DSGVTQTPKHLITATGQRVTLRCSPRSGDLSVYWYQQSLDQGLQFLIQYYNGEERAKGNILERFSAQQFPDLHSELNLSSLELGDSALYFCASSLRSGEGAYEQYFGPGTRLTVT.

V and J are TRBV28 and TRBJ1-5; D is ambiguous. The CDR3 runs 12 residues. The germline V gene encodes CDR1 MDHEN and CDR2 SYDVKM. The germline V and J ends were trimmed by 6 bases and 6 bases, with 9 bases remaining between them. The DNA for the CDR3 is TGTGCCAGCAGCCAAAAAGGTCAGCCCCAGCATTTT. It yields the protein CASSQKGQPQHF. Drawing the rest from reference TRBV28 and TRBJ1-5, the complete variable domain is DVKVTQSSRYLVKRTGEKVFLECVQDMDHENMFWYRQDPGLGLRLIYFSYDVKMKEKGDIPEGYSVSREKKERFSLILESASTNQTSMYLCASSQKGQPQHFGDGTRLSIL.

The chain joins TRBV5-6 to TRBJ2-7, with D perhaps matching TRBD2 (6 bases). Germline V gene data show CDR1 as SGHDT and CDR2 as YYEEEE. This CDR3 has 16 amino acids. The germline V and J ends were trimmed by 1 base and 0 bases, with 14 bases remaining between them. The CDR3 DNA reads as TGTGCCAGCAGCTTGTTAAGAACCGGGGGCTCCTACGAGCAGTACTTC. Protein sequence: CASSLLRTGGSYEQYF.

A few counts support this clone. The sample contains more than one DNA sequence encoding this CDR3. The J gene is TRBJ1-5, the V gene TRBV7-9; TRBD1 agrees at 7 bases. Trimming cost V 5 bases and J 1 base; bases outside gene matches: 2. The germline V gene has CDR1 SEHNR and CDR2 FQNEAQ (reference sequence). The CDR3 is 14 amino acids. In DNA, the CDR3 is TGTGCCAGCAGCCGGACAGGCAGCAATCAGCCCCAGCATTTT. Its translation: CASSRTGSNQPQHF.

The chain links TRBV19 to TRBJ1-4; D may be TRBD1 (6 bases). The germline gives CDR1 LNHDA, CDR2 SQIVND (reference sequence). The germline V and J ends were trimmed by 5 bases and 4 bases, with 11 bases remaining between them. The CDR3 length is 14 residues. CDR3 region: CASSLQGLNEKLFF. The CDR3 DNA is TGTGCCAGTAGTCTTCAGGGGCTTAATGAAAAACTGTTTTTT.

The chain joins TRBV7-2 to TRBJ1-2; tentatively, D is TRBD1 (6 bases). V was pared by 4 bases and J by 7 bases, with 16 bases between. CDR1 is SGHTA and CDR2 is FQGNSA in the germline V gene. The CDR3 covers 14 residues. In nucleotides, the CDR3 is TGTGCCAGCAGCTACAAACAGGGTATTGGTGGCTACACCTTC. As protein: CASSYKQGIGGYTF.

The CDR3: CASSPPRFAPGGETQYF. The CDR3 coding sequence is TGTGCCAGCTCACCACCCCGGTTCGCCCCGGGTGGGGAGACCCAGTACTTC. J is TRBJ2-5 and V is TRBV18; no definite D call. V lost 0 bases and J 5 bases, leaving 19 bases between the germline ends. The germline CDR1 and CDR2 sequences are KGHSH and LQKENI. CDR3 length: 17 residues.

J is TRBJ2-7 and V is TRBV7-2; D not resolved. Trimming pared 8 bases from V and 2 bases from J, leaving 10 bases between. Germline-derived CDR1 and CDR2 are SGHTA and FQGNSA. The CDR3 loop spans 12 amino acids. In nucleotides, the CDR3 is TGTGCCAGCGTGACGGCTACCTACGAGCAGTACTTC. Translated: CASVTATYEQYF.

The CDR3 DNA sequence: TGTGCCAGCACCCGGCAGGGCCCCCTCCCGGGGCCCCTCCACTTT. It yields the protein CASTRQGPLPGPLHF. The V call is TRBV6-1, the J call TRBJ1-6, with D perhaps matching TRBD1 (5 bases). This CDR3 comprises 15 residues. V was cut by 7 bases and J by 13 bases, with 23 bases left in between. Germline CDR1 and CDR2: MNHNS and SASEGT.

The rearrangement joins TRBV30 to TRBJ2-4; 9 nucleotides align to TRBD1. The CDR3 runs to 13 residues. The V gene end was trimmed by 3 bases and the J gene end by 7 bases; junction bases not matched to a gene: 4. The V gene's germline CDR1 is GTSNPN and CDR2 SVGIG (reference sequence). CDR3 coding DNA: TGTGCCTGGAGGCAACAGGGGGCCAACATTCAGTACTTC. It is translated as CAWRQQGANIQYF.

This chain connects TRBV7-3 to TRBJ2-1; maybe TRBD2 (5 bases). CDR3 size: 14 residues. V was shortened by 8 bases and J by 8 bases, with 19 bases between the two germline ends. Germline V lookup: CDR1 SGHTA, CDR2 FQGTGA. DNA of the CDR3: TGTGCCAGCGCTCCTACGAGGGCGGCTGATGAGCAGTTCTTC. Translation gives CASAPTRAADEQFF.

V is TRBV7-9 and J is TRBJ1-1; no clear D gene. CDR1 is SEHNR and CDR2 is FQNEAQ in the germline V gene (reference sequence). Trimming took off 2 bases at V and 4 bases at J, with 14 bases between the two ends. The CDR3 has 15 amino acids. For the CDR3, the DNA is TGTGCCAGCAGCTTATCTTCTGGGCCCTCCACTGAAGCTTTCTTT. It encodes CASSLSSGPSTEAFF.

The chain combines TRBV13 with TRBJ2-5, with 7 bases identical to TRBD1. J gave up 2 bases and V 5 bases, and 8 bases lay outside the gene matches. The CDR3 is made up of 15 amino acids. Germline V gives CDR1 PRHDT, CDR2 FYEKMQ (reference sequence). The chain's CDR3 is CASSLNRQGQETQYF. In nucleotides, the CDR3 is TGTGCCAGCAGCCTAAATAGACAGGGACAAGAGACCCAGTACTTC.

The chain recombines TRBV28 with TRBJ1-4; D not certain. V was shortened by 0 bases and J by 13 bases, with 12 bases between the two germline ends. CDR1 is MDHEN, CDR2 SYDVKM, per germline. There are 13 residues in the CDR3. The CDR3 bases are TGTGCCAGCAGTTTATGGCAAGGGTCCGGACTGTTTTTT. It yields the protein CASSLWQGSGLFF.

CDR3 amino acids: CASSQVILADRRDTQYF. The CDR3 DNA is TGCGCCAGCAGCCAAGTTATCCTAGCGGATCGACGAGATACGCAGTATTTT. The chain couples TRBV4-1 to TRBJ2-3; 7 nucleotides agree with TRBD2. There are 17 residues in the CDR3. Losses at the gene ends were 1 base for V and 5 bases for J; bases not matched to a gene: 12. Per the germline V gene, CDR1 is MGHRA and CDR2 is YSYEKL.

The chain carries TRBV27 and TRBJ2-7; 8 nucleotides align to TRBD2. V was clipped by 8 bases and J by 5 bases; unmatched bases: 14. This CDR3 is 15 amino acids long. Germline CDR1 MNHEY, CDR2 SMNVEV (reference sequence). The CDR3 sequence: CASETPPGLGDEQYF. Written as DNA, the CDR3 is TGTGCCAGCGAAACCCCGCCGGGACTAGGGGACGAGCAGTACTTC.

The chain is built from TRBV7-3 and TRBJ2-1; D not resolved. The germline V gene encodes CDR1 SGHTA and CDR2 FQGTGA. Trimming pared 0 bases from V and 3 bases from J, leaving 9 bases between. The length of the CDR3 is 15 residues. CDR3 coding DNA: TGTGCCAGCAGCTTAACGCTAGATGGCTACAATGAGCAGTTCTTC. It is translated as CASSLTLDGYNEQFF.

The genes are TRBV6-1 and TRBJ1-4; D might be TRBD1 (5 bases). The CDR3 has 14 residues. V was pared by 6 bases and J by 7 bases, with 15 bases between. The germline gives CDR1 MNHNS, CDR2 SASEGT. CDR3 sequence: CASSVGREGEKLFF. The CDR3 region has the DNA TGTGCCAGCAGCGTGGGCAGGGAGGGTGAAAAACTGTTTTTT.

The V and J genes are TRBV5-1 and TRBJ2-5, with 8 bases matching TRBD1. The CDR3 length is 14 residues. Per germline, CDR1 SGHRS and CDR2 YFSETQ. The junction had 7 bases not matched to a gene; V was cut back by 4 bases and J by 5 bases. This CDR3 reads CASSADRVSETQYF. The CDR3 nucleotides are TGCGCCAGCAGCGCGGACAGGGTTTCGGAGACCCAGTACTTC. Supplemented by reference TRBV5-1 and TRBJ2-5, the full variable domain reads KAGVTQTPRYLIKTRGQQVTLSCSPISGHRSVSWYQQTPGQGLQFLFEYFSETQRNKGNFPGRFSGRQFSNSRSEMNVSTLELGDSALYLCASSADRVSETQYFGPGTRLLVL.

The rearrangement uses TRBV6-7 and TRBJ2-5; 9 positions agree with TRBD1. TRBV6-7 falls under the ORF class, with uncertain function. This CDR3 comprises 20 residues. V shed 3 bases, J shed 2 bases, and the junction held 19 bases outside the gene matches. The DNA of the CDR3 is TGTGCCAGCAGTTATCCCGGGACAGGGACACGACCCTTAAAGCAAGAGACCCAGTACTTC. It yields the protein CASSYPGTGTRPLKQETQYF.

This clone was observed once. The chain is built from TRBV10-1 and TRBJ2-7, with D uncertain. Trimming pared 4 bases from V and 2 bases from J, leaving 15 bases between. The CDR3 has 15 amino acids. Germline lookup yields CDR1 WNHNN and CDR2 SYGVQD (reference sequence). CDR3 nucleotides: TGCGCCAGCAGTGGTATTAGTACGCAGACCTACGAGCAGTACTTC. Protein: CASSGISTQTYEQYF.